This T cell receptor beta chain appears in the sequencing data of a study of CD8 T cells in ankylosing spondylitis. Broader study findings: For ankylosing spondylitis blood, a TCR beta motif of seven to nine highly homologous variants appeared characteristic.

TCRdb re-called the 5' RACE reads through MiXCR, storing one row per CDR3 protein. The sample records about 300,000 distinct CDR3 sequences, approximately 10% being singletons. CDR3 length: 14 amino acids. V shed 2 bases and J 4 bases; nucleotides not matched to a gene: 3. Looked up from germline, CDR1 is MNHEY and CDR2 is SMNVEV (reference sequence). This clonotype was detected many times. Its antigen is as yet unknown. The source material was blood, either unsorted or a sorted T cell fraction (not recorded which). The TCR originated in a female donor with ankylosing spondylitis or in good health (not recorded which). V is TRBV27 and J is TRBJ2-3, with 7 bases that match TRBD1. CDR3 sequence reads: CASSLIRGSDTQYF. For the CDR3, the DNA is TGTGCCAGCAGTTTAATCAGGGGGTCAGATACGCAGTATTTT.